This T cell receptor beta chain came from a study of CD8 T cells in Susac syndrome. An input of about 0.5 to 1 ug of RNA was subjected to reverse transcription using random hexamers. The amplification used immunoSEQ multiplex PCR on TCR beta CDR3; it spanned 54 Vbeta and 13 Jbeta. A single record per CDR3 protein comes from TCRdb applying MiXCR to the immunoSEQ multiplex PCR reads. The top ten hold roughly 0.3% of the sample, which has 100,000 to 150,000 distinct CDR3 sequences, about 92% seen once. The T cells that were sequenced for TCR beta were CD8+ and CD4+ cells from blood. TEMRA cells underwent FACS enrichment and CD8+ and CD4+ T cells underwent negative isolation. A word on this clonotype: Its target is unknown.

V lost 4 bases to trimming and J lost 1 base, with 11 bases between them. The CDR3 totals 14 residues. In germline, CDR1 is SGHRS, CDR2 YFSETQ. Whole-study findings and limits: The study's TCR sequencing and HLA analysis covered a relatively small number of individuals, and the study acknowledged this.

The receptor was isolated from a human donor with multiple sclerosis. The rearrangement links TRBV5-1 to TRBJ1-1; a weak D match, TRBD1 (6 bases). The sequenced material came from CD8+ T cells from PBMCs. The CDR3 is CASSAGQKNTEAFF. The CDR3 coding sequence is TGCGCCAGCAGCGCGGGACAAAAGAACACTGAAGCTTTCTTT. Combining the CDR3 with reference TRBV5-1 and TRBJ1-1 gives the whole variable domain KAGVTQTPRYLIKTRGQQVTLSCSPISGHRSVSWYQQTPGQGLQFLFEYFSETQRNKGNFPGRFSGRQFSNSRSEMNVSTLELGDSALYLCASSAGQKNTEAFFGQGTRLTVV.